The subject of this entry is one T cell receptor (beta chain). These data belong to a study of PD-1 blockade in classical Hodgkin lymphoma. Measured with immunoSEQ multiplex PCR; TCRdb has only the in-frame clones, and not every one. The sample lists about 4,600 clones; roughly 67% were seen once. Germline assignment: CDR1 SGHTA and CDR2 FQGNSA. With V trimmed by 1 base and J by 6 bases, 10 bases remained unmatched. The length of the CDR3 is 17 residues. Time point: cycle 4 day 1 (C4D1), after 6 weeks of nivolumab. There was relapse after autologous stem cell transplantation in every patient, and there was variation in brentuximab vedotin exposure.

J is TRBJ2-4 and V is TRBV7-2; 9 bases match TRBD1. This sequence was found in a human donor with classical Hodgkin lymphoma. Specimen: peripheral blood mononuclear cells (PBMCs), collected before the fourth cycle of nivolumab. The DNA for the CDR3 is TGTGCCAGCAGCTTAGGCCGGTGGGGACAGGGCGGAAACATTCAGTACTTC. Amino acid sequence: CASSLGRWGQGGNIQYF.